Each of the 21 T cell receptor beta chains below was sequenced from the same sample in a study of CD8+CD57+ T cells in acquired aplastic anemia. The template used for profiling TCR beta VDJ and CDR3 was genomic DNA. TCRdb ran MiXCR on the reads and lists one entry per CDR3 protein. Of some 200,000 distinct CDR3 sequences detected, less than 50% appear once; the ten largest clones hold roughly 2%. Sequencing was done on patients that had shown CD8+CD57+ cell expansion by flow cytometry. The specimen was sorted CD4+, CD8+, or CD8+CD57+ T cells (not recorded which) from PBMCs. Receptors originate from a human donor with aplastic anemia.

This clonotype was counted ten times or more. The V and J genes are TRBV19 and TRBJ1-5; D call uncertain. The CDR3 spans 14 residues. The V gene lost 6 bases and the J gene lost 0 bases, with 9 bases spanning the gap. Germline V gene sequence: CDR1 LNHDA, CDR2 SQIVND (reference sequence). The CDR3 nucleotides read TGTGCCAGTAGGGTCTTGTATAGCAATCAGCCCCAGCATTTT. The encoded protein is CASRVLYSNQPQHF.

Many counts were recorded for this clonotype. The genes are TRBV5-1 and TRBJ1-2, with TRBD1 as a possible D gene (6 bases). This CDR3 spans 17 amino acids. Germline V lookup: CDR1 SGHRS, CDR2 YFSETQ. V was shortened by 1 base and J by 2 bases, with 18 bases between the two germline ends. The CDR3 protein is CASSLTGPNGANYGYTF. The CDR3 coding sequence is TGCGCCAGCAGCTTGACAGGGCCCAATGGGGCCAACTATGGCTACACCTTC.

This clonotype is a singleton in its sample. V usage is TRBV7-3 and J usage is TRBJ2-1; D uncertain. The CDR3 is 13 residues long. CDR1 and CDR2 from the germline V gene are SGHTA and FQGTGA. The ends were cut back, 5 bases at V and 10 bases at J, with 15 bases in the middle. CDR3 protein: CASSGDNEEEQFF. In DNA, the CDR3 is TGTGCCAGCAGCGGGGATAACGAAGAAGAGCAGTTCTTC. Based on the CDR3 plus reference TRBV7-3 and TRBJ2-1, the full variable domain is GAGVSQTPSNKVTEKGKYVELRCDPISGHTALYWYRQSLGQGPEFLIYFQGTGAADDSGLPNDRFFAVRPEGSVSTLKIQRTERGDSAVYLCASSGDNEEEQFFGPGTRLTVL.

This rearrangement joins TRBV9 to TRBJ2-7, with 9 bases lining up with TRBD1. The CDR3 has 15 amino acids. Germline CDR1 reads SGDLS; CDR2 reads YYNGEE. The V and J ends lost 2 bases and 1 base, in that order; junction bases with no gene match: 4. CDR3 in amino acids: CASSVGQGPSYEQYF. The CDR3 DNA sequence: TGTGCCAGCAGCGTGGGACAGGGACCTTCCTACGAGCAGTACTTC.

The chain recombines TRBV12-1 with TRBJ2-7; TRBD1 is the table's D call, not checked against the DNA. TRBV12-1 is a listed pseudogene. This CDR3 region has 15 residues. The CDR3 sequence is CASRYRDRDCHGQYF. The CDR3 DNA sequence: TGTGCCAGCAGATACCGGGACAGGGATTGCCACGGGCAGTACTTC.

The chain employs TRBV28 and TRBJ2-3, with TRBD2 matching 8 bases. Germline-derived CDR1 and CDR2 are MDHEN and SYDVKM. J lost 5 bases, V lost 6 bases, and 10 bases had no gene match. This CDR3 comprises 15 residues. CDR3 amino acids: CASRGFSGIEDTQYF. CDR3 nucleotides: TGTGCCAGCAGAGGGTTTAGCGGGATAGAAGATACGCAGTATTTT.

The V and J genes are TRBV5-4 and TRBJ2-3; 8 bases agree with TRBD2. In germline, CDR1 is SGHNT, CDR2 YYREEE (reference sequence). CDR3 length: 16 amino acids. J lost 1 base, V lost 4 bases, and 8 bases had no gene match. Here the CDR3 DNA reads TGTGCCAGCAGCGTCTATCGGGGGGGCGGCACAGATACGCAGTATTTT. It translates to CASSVYRGGGTDTQYF.

CDR3 sequence (DNA): TGTGCCAGCTCACCACCTGGAGGGGGACAGCCCCAGCATTTT. As protein: CASSPPGGGQPQHF. The rearrangement joins TRBV25-1 to TRBJ1-5, with a weak D call TRBD1 (6 bases). Trimming removed 8 bases at V and 7 bases at J, with 18 bases between. The length of the CDR3 is 14 residues. CDR1 and CDR2 (germline): MGHDK, SYGVNS.

This chain links TRBV24-1 with TRBJ2-5, with 9 bases fitting TRBD2. The germline V gene has CDR1 KGHDR and CDR2 SFDVKD. V shed 9 bases, J shed 5 bases, and the junction held 9 bases outside the gene matches. This CDR3 has 14 amino acids. CDR3 sequence (DNA): TGTGCCACCGACGGGGTGGCGGGGGGGGAGACCCAGTACTTC. This gives the protein CATDGVAGGETQYF.

CDR3 nucleotide sequence: TGTGCCAGCTCACCCGGGGGTCCCTCCTACAATGAGCAGTTCTTC. Amino acids: CASSPGGPSYNEQFF. The rearrangement joins TRBV18 to TRBJ2-1; D may be TRBD2 (6 bases). Deletions cut 3 bases from V and 0 bases from J, with 9 bases between. Germline CDR1 is KGHSH and CDR2 is LQKENI. The CDR3 covers 15 residues.

About this clonotype itself: Being one base from a much bigger clone, this may be a read error. CDR3 nucleotide sequence: TGTGCCGGCAGCTTAGATCGGGACAGGGTTGCTAACGGGGCCAACGTCCTGACTTTC. It encodes CAGSLDRDRVANGANVLTF. The V and J genes are TRBV11-2 and TRBJ2-6, with 9 positions matching TRBD1. The CDR3 contains 19 residues. Germline CDR1 SGHAT, CDR2 FQNNGV.

This clonotype was observed once. The chain carries TRBV19 and TRBJ1-3; D call uncertain. The ends were cut back, 4 bases at V and 0 bases at J, with 13 bases in the middle. Per the germline V gene, CDR1 is LNHDA and CDR2 is SQIVND (reference sequence). The CDR3 is made up of 16 amino acids. CDR3 coding DNA: TGTGCCAGTAGTACAGACGGACTCCTCTCTGGAAACACCATATATTTT. This encodes CASSTDGLLSGNTIYF.

The chain links TRBV30 to TRBJ1-2; D unclear. Looked up from germline, CDR1 is GTSNPN and CDR2 is SVGIG (reference sequence). The CDR3 totals 12 residues. Trimming shortened V by 4 bases and J by 4 bases, and 10 bases separated the two germline ends. Written as DNA, the CDR3 is TGTGCCTGGACCGCGGGCGGCTATGGCTACACCTTC. Protein sequence: CAWTAGGYGYTF. Combining the CDR3 with reference TRBV30 and TRBJ1-2 gives the whole variable domain SQTIHQWPATLVQPVGSPLSLECTVEGTSNPNLYWYRQAAGRGLQLLFYSVGIGQISSEVPQNLSASRPQDRQFILSSKKLLLSDSGFYLCAWTAGGYGYTFGSGTRLTVV.

The chain combines TRBV19 with TRBJ2-5; 10 nucleotides agree with TRBD2. The CDR3 totals 18 residues. Trimming at V came to 3 bases and at J to 5 bases, leaving 15 bases not matched to a gene. The germline gives CDR1 LNHDA, CDR2 SQIVND (reference sequence). DNA of the CDR3: TGTGCCAGTAGTATGGGGGATCAGGGACTAGCGAAAACGGAGACCCAGTACTTC. It encodes CASSMGDQGLAKTETQYF.

This clonotype was counted a single time. The chain links TRBV6-1 to TRBJ1-2, with unresolved D. The V end was cut by 6 bases, the J end by 8 bases, with 7 bases between. Germline V gene lookup returns CDR1 MNHNS and CDR2 SASEGT. There are 10 residues in the CDR3. CDR3 sequence: CASRLGGYTF. The CDR3 coding sequence is TGTGCCAGCAGACTCGGGGGCTACACCTTC.

V usage is TRBV10-3 and J usage is TRBJ1-5, with 10 bases fitting TRBD1. V shed 5 bases, J shed 12 bases, and the junction held 7 bases outside the gene matches. Germline-derived CDR1 and CDR2 are ENHRY and SYGVKD. The CDR3 runs to 13 residues. The CDR3: CAISTTGGEVQHF. The CDR3 bases are TGTGCCATCAGTACGACAGGGGGCGAGGTCCAGCATTTT.

The V and J genes are TRBV19 and TRBJ2-7; no reliable D call. The CDR3 consists of 12 residues. Germline CDR1 LNHDA, CDR2 SQIVND (reference sequence). Deletions cut 1 base from V and 4 bases from J, with 5 bases between. The CDR3 reads CASSIGAYEQYF. CDR3 DNA: TGTGCCAGTAGTATAGGGGCGTACGAGCAGTACTTC.

This clonotype occurred a few times. This chain links TRBV10-3 with TRBJ2-3, with 7 bases that match TRBD2. The length of the CDR3 is 15 residues. From germline, CDR1 is ENHRY and CDR2 SYGVKD. Losses at the gene ends were 5 bases for V and 0 bases for J; bases not matched to a gene: 5. For the CDR3, the DNA is TGTGCCATCAGTCCCGCTAGCGGTAGCACAGATACGCAGTATTTT. Protein: CAISPASGSTDTQYF.

V usage is TRBV20-1 and J usage is TRBJ2-5; TRBD2 agrees at 7 bases. The junction had 7 bases not matched to a gene; V was cut back by 5 bases and J by 1 base. This CDR3 region has 14 residues. The germline CDR1 and CDR2 sequences are DFQATT and SNEGSKA (reference sequence). The CDR3 DNA sequence: TGCAGTGCTTCCACGGGGGGACCCCAAGAGACCCAGTACTTC. It is translated as CSASTGGPQETQYF.

About this clonotype itself: Since a much larger clone is just one base distant, this may be a read error. The final CDR3 position lacks the conserved phenylalanine or tryptophan, pointing to a likely read error. The chain combines TRBV12-3 or TRBV12-4 with TRBJ2-3; D gene ambiguous. Trimming removed 5 bases from V and 8 bases from J, with 14 bases in between. There are 13 residues in the CDR3. CDR3 sequence: CASSVSTPGTQYL. CDR3 DNA: TGTGCCAGCAGTGTTTCGACCCCCGGTACGCAGTATTTA.

This clonotype came up many times. J is TRBJ1-3 and V is TRBV10-1; TRBD1 agrees at 7 bases. The length of the CDR3 is 15 residues. V dropped 2 bases and J dropped 2; count of bases not matched to a gene: 3. CDR1 is WNHNN, CDR2 SYGVQD, per germline (reference sequence). The DNA of the CDR3 is TGCGCCAGCAGTGAGCCAGACAGGGCTGGAAACACCATATATTTT. It codes for CASSEPDRAGNTIYF.